The T cell receptor (beta chain) described here comes from a study of blood T cell repertoires in COVID-19. The CDR3 sequence is 12 residues long. Germline V lookup: CDR1 MNHEY, CDR2 SMNVEV (reference sequence). V dropped 2 bases and J dropped 6 bases, with 7 bases sitting between them. The method was immunoSEQ multiplex PCR; TCRdb's version includes in-frame clones alone and lacks a portion of them. This sample has some 160,000 clones, with 88% found just once. The source of this sequence is a woman in her forties or fifties who had recovered from COVID-19. Specimen: PBMCs or T cells enriched from blood (not recorded which). This chain links TRBV27 with TRBJ2-5; D possibly corresponds to TRBD2 (5 bases). The CDR3 loop reads CASSLRGKTQYF. The CDR3 nucleotides are TGTGCCAGCAGTTTACGGGGAAAGACCCAGTACTTC.